These 8 T cell receptor beta chains share one sample of origin, sequenced in a study of cytomegalovirus exposure and HLA in healthy donors. PCR primers comprised 60 Vbeta and 13 Jbeta primers. Sequencing used immunoSEQ multiplex PCR; TCRdb keeps in-frame clones, though not all of them. The repertoire consists of roughly 130,000 clones, with around 70% occurring once and the leading ten covering around 1.6%. The sequenced sample was PBMCs. The receptor set was obtained from a man between 25 and 39 years old in good health and CMV-seropositive.

V usage is TRBV4-3 and J usage is TRBJ1-4; no firm D call. The CDR3 consists of 17 residues. Germline V lookup: CDR1 LGHNA, CDR2 YSLEER. The V end was cut by 1 base, the J end by 7 bases, with 19 bases between. The CDR3 nucleotides read TGCGCCAGCAGCCAAGGAGGGTTTCAGAGGATGGGTGAAAAACTGTTTTTT. Amino acids: CASSQGGFQRMGEKLFF.

This sequence joins TRBV6-5 and TRBJ1-6; tentatively, D is TRBD1 (5 bases). CDR1 and CDR2 from the germline V gene are MNHEY and SVGAGI. The V end was cut by 1 base, the J end by 7 bases, with 11 bases between. The CDR3 length is 15 residues. The CDR3 sequence: CASSYWGEGNSPLHF. In DNA, the CDR3 is TGTGCCAGCAGTTACTGGGGGGAAGGGAATTCACCCCTCCACTTT.

This chain links TRBV6-5 with TRBJ2-7, with 7 nucleotides matching TRBD2. Losses at the gene ends were 0 bases for V and 0 bases for J; bases not matched to a gene: 2. From germline, CDR1 is MNHEY and CDR2 SVGAGI. The CDR3 spans 15 residues. The CDR3 nucleotides are TGTGCCAGCAGTTACTCCGGGGGGTACTCCTACGAGCAGTACTTC. Encoded protein: CASSYSGGYSYEQYF.

The J gene is TRBJ2-1, the V gene TRBV7-9; D might be TRBD2 (6 bases). The CDR3 contains 15 residues. Per the germline V gene, CDR1 is SEHNR and CDR2 is FQNEAQ (reference sequence). With 5 bases removed from V and 5 bases from J, the gap between germline ends came to 16 bases. The CDR3 region is CASSPPYGSNNEQFF. The CDR3, as DNA: TGTGCCAGCAGCCCTCCCTACGGGAGTAACAATGAGCAGTTCTTC.

This chain connects TRBV6-5 to TRBJ1-1; weak D call: TRBD1 (5 bases). The length of the CDR3 is 15 residues. V shed 6 bases and J shed 3 bases, with 17 bases lying between them. Germline V lookup: CDR1 MNHEY, CDR2 SVGAGI. CDR3 nucleotides: TGTGCCAGCAGCTACAGGCGGACATTGGACACTGAAGCTTTCTTT. This translates into CASSYRRTLDTEAFF.

The genes are TRBV6-1 and TRBJ1-3; D may be TRBD1 (6 bases). V lost 8 bases to trimming and J lost 2 bases, with 10 bases between them. Per germline, CDR1 MNHNS and CDR2 SASEGT. The CDR3 loop spans 13 amino acids. CDR3 amino acids: CASRRTAGNTIYF. For the CDR3, the DNA is TGTGCCAGCCGTAGGACAGCTGGAAACACCATATATTTT.

The V and J genes are TRBV7-6 and TRBJ1-2; 10 bases align to TRBD1. Germline CDR1 is SGHVS and CDR2 is FNYEAQ. The CDR3 runs to 16 residues. Trimming removed 1 base from V and 4 bases from J; junction bases left unmatched: 6. Here the CDR3 DNA reads TGTGCCAGCAGCTTAGGGGGGACAGGGGCTCGCTATGGCTACACCTTC. Amino acids: CASSLGGTGARYGYTF.

On this clone itself: The germline gene is not matched at one end of the junction; a read error may be the cause. The sample contains more than one DNA sequence encoding this CDR3. The chain couples TRBV4-2 to TRBJ2-7; 14 bases are a match to TRBD2. Germline CDR1 is LGHNA and CDR2 is YNFKEQ. CDR3 length equals 16 residues. CDR3: CASSQDGTSGRYEQYF. The CDR3, as DNA: TGTGCCAGTAGCCAAGACGGGACTAGCGGGAGATACGAGCAGTACTTC.